This is a list of T cell receptor beta chains from one sample in a study of blood T cell repertoires in COVID-19. Here immunoSEQ multiplex PCR was the method, and the copy in TCRdb shows in-frame clones only, minus some. The sample records 150,000 to 200,000 clones, about 89% being singletons. The sequencing sample was made of peripheral blood. The receptors were gathered from a man aged 40-49 years with active or convalescent COVID-19. The CDR3 runs from the conserved cysteine through the conserved F or W. Each record gives: V gene, D gene, J gene, clone size, CDR3 DNA, CDR3 protein. The D gene is left open where the match is weak. Clone sizes are given selectively: once, few, many, or a class where the clone is expanded.

TRBV5-1,.,TRBJ1-1,.,TGCGCCAGCAATCGCCGGGACAAGAACACTGAAGCTTTCTTT,CASNRRDKNTEAFF
TRBV19,.,TRBJ2-7,.,TGTGCCAGTAGTATGGGCCCGAGCTCCTACGAGCAGTACTTC,CASSMGPSSYEQYF
TRBV6-5,TRBD1,TRBJ1-2,.,TGTGCCAGCAGTTACGGAGGACAGGGGGCATCTGGCTACACCTTC,CASSYGGQGASGYTF
TRBV23-1,.,TRBJ2-7,.,TGCGCCAGCAGTCAAAGGGGCTTGATATACGAGCAGTACTTC,CASSQRGLIYEQYF
TRBV29-1,.,TRBJ2-1,.,TGCAGCGTTGAGGGGGGGCCAGGGGCTTCCTACAATGAGCAGTTCTTC,CSVEGGPGASYNEQFF
TRBV6-5,.,TRBJ2-2,.,TGTGCCAGCAGTTACCGGGTCGTGGCGAACACCGGGGAGCTGTTTTTT,CASSYRVVANTGELFF
TRBV28,.,TRBJ1-1,.,TGTGCCAGCAGTTCTCGGACAGTCGCTGAAGCTTTCTTT,CASSSRTVAEAFF
TRBV24-1,.,TRBJ2-2,.,TGTGCCTCGTCAGGGAACACCGGGGAGCTGTTTTTT,CASSGNTGELFF
TRBV7-8,TRBD1,TRBJ1-2,once,TGTGCCAGCAGCTTAGGGACAGGGGATGGCTACACCTTC,CASSLGTGDGYTF
TRBV30,.,TRBJ1-1,once,TGTGCCTGGAGTGTAAGACGGGTGAACACTGAAGCTTTCTTT,CAWSVRRVNTEAFF